This TCR beta chain was sequenced during a study of T cell repertoires in cytomegalovirus infection. Study-wide context: Public signatures in TCR beta pointed to CMV infection and matching HLA type. Study-wide results and limits: CMV-specific TCR beta clonotypes restricted by HLA-C dominated the ex vivo response. Carriers of CMV and the relevant HLA type were discriminated by public TCR beta frequency.

Only a few counts were recorded for this clonotype. The target antigen is unknown. Germline CDR1 reads SGHTA; CDR2 reads FQGTGA. The ends were cut back, 5 bases at V and 8 bases at J, with 15 bases in the middle. The length of the CDR3 is 13 residues. TCRdb analysed the reads with MiXCR anew, one entry per CDR3 protein. The data hold tens of thousands of distinct CDR3 sequences, with over 3.5% observed a single time. This chain uses TRBV7-3 with TRBJ1-2, with D possibly matching TRBD1 (5 bases). Sequencing input: PBMCs. The clonotype originates from a human donor in good health (CMV status not recorded). Some clones in this sample may be carry-over from other donors' samples. The DNA for the CDR3 is TGTGCCAGCAGCAAGGACACCGTGCTCGGCTACACCTTC. It specifies CASSKDTVLGYTF.